The present TCR beta chain was sequenced within a study of neurological immune-mediated disorders. PBMCs stored at -80 C, numbering 2 million, were the origin of the unsorted libraries. TCRdb independently ran MiXCR on the 5' RACE reads; one entry per CDR3 protein. The sample has under 45,000 distinct CDR3 sequences, less than 5% seen once. Study-wide results and caveats: One related-CDR3 cluster, which may be a signature, held the repertoires of 18 of 34 multiple sclerosis patients after phylogenetic grouping. Sharing of CDR3 amino acid sequences among expanded clones across subjects was absent, suggesting private repertoires in all groups.

This clonotype occurred many times. Antigen unknown. The CDR3 spans 16 residues. The V gene end was trimmed by 8 bases and the J gene end by 5 bases; junction bases not matched to a gene: 11. The J gene is TRBJ2-2, the V gene TRBV12-3 or TRBV12-4, with 10 nucleotides matching TRBD1. This sequence originates from a man aged 25 to 40 with multiple sclerosis. The sequenced material came from PBMCs. The CDR3: CASGPAGTGETGELFF. In DNA, the CDR3 is TGTGCCAGCGGCCCTGCCGGGACAGGGGAAACCGGGGAGCTGTTTTTT.